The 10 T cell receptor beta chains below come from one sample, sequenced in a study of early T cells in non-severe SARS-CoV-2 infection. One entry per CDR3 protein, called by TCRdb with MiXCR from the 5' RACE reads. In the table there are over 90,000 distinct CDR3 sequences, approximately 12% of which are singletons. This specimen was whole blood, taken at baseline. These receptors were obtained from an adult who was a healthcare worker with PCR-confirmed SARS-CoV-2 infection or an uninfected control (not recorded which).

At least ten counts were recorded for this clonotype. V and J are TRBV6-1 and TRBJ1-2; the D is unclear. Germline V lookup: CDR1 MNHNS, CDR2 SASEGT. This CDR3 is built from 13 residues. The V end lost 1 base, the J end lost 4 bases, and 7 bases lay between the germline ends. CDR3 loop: CASSEVGPYGYTF. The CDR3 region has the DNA TGTGCCAGCAGTGAAGTTGGTCCCTATGGCTACACCTTC.

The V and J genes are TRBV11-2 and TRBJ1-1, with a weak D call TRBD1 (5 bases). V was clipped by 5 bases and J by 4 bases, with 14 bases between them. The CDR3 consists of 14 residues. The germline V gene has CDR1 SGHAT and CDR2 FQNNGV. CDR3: CASSAGITGTEAFF. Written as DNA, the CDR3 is TGTGCCAGCAGCGCGGGGATAACAGGCACTGAAGCTTTCTTT.

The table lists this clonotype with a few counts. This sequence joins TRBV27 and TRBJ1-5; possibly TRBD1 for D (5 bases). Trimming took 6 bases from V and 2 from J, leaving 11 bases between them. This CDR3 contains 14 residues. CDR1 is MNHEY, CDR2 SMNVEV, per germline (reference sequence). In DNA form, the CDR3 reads TGTGCCAGCAGGAAGCAGGGTGGCAATCAGCCCCAGCATTTT. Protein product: CASRKQGGNQPQHF.

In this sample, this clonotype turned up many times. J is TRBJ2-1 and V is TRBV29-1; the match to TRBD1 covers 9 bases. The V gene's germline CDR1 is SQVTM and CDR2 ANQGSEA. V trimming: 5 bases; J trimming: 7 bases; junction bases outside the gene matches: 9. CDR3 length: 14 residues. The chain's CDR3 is CSVIPGTGKNEQFF. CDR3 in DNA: TGCAGCGTTATTCCCGGGACAGGGAAGAATGAGCAGTTCTTC.

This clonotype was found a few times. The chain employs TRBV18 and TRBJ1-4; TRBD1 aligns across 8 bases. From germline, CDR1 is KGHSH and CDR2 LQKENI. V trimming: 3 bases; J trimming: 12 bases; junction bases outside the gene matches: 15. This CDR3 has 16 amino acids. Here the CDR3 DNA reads TGTGCCAGCTCACCCCGACCGACAGGGGCGAGGACAGAACTGTTTTTT. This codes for CASSPRPTGARTELFF.

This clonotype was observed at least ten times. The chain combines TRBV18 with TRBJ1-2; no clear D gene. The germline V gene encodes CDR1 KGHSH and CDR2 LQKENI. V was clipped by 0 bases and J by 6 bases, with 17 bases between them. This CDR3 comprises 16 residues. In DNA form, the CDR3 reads TGTGCCAGCTCACCACCTTCCCGAGACACGGCGAATGGCTACACCTTC. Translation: CASSPPSRDTANGYTF. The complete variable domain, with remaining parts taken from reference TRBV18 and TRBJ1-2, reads NAGVMQNPRHLVRRRGQEARLRCSPMKGHSHVYWYRQLPEEGLKFMVYLQKENIIDESGMPKERFSAEFPKEGPSILRIQQVVRGDSAAYFCASSPPSRDTANGYTFGSGTRLTVV.

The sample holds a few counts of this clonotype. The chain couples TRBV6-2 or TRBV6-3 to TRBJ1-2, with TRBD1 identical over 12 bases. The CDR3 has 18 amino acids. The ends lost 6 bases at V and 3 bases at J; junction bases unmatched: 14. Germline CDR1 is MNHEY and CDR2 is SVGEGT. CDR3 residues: CASSPAKGQGAIYYGYTF. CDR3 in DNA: TGTGCCAGCAGCCCTGCCAAGGGACAGGGGGCAATTTACTATGGCTACACCTTC.

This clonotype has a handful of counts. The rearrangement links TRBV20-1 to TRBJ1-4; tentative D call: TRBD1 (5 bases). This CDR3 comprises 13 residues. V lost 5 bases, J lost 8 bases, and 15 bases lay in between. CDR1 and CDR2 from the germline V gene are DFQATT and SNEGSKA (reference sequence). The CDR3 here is CSASGESGEKLFF. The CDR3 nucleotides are TGCAGTGCTTCGGGGGAATCGGGAGAAAAACTGTTTTTT.

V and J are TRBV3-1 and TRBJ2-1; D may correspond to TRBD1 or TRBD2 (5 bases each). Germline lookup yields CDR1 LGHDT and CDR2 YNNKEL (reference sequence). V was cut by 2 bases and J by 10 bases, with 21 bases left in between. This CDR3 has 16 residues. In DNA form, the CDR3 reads TGTGCCAGCAGCCAATTCGGGCCGAAAGTGGGGGAAGAGCAGTTCTTC. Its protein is CASSQFGPKVGEEQFF.

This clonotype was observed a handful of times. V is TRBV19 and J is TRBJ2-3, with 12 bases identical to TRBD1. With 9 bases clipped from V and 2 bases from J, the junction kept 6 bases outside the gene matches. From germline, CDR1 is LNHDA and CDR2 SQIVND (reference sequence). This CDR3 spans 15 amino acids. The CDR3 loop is CASGTGGLNTDTQYF. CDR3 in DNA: TGTGCCAGCGGGACAGGGGGCCTCAACACAGATACGCAGTATTTT.